This T cell receptor beta chain was recovered during a study of blood T cell repertoires in COVID-19. Study-wide background: COVID-19 samples from acute and convalescent phases originated in the United States, Italy and Spain. In each case, the material was cDNA or gDNA derived from T cells, B-cell-depleted T cells, or PBMCs.

Germline V gene lookup returns CDR1 LGHDT and CDR2 YNNKEL (reference sequence). The length of the CDR3 is 16 residues. Trimming pared 2 bases from V and 3 bases from J, leaving 14 bases between. In the source study's methods: The authors estimated nucleated cell counts from reference gene primer amplification. Data came from immunoSEQ multiplex PCR; TCRdb stores just in-frame clones and leaves some out. The D gene and trimming were derived from the DNA, and the V and J assignments and clone size from that table. Of some 120,000 clones in the sample, 84% are singletons; the top ten hold roughly an eighth.

The rearrangement links TRBV3-1 (or the pseudogene TRBV3-2) to TRBJ2-1, with D possibly matching TRBD2 (6 bases). The receptor was isolated from a young woman who had recovered from COVID-19. The sample was peripheral blood. The CDR3 coding sequence is TGTGCCAGCAGCCAATCCGGGAGTCCTAACTACAATGAGCAGTTCTTC. This sequence encodes CASSQSGSPNYNEQFF.